What follows is one TCR beta chain and its context. The sample belongs to a study of T cell changes during pregnancy in multiple sclerosis. Produced via immunoSEQ multiplex PCR; TCRdb's table is partial and in-frame only. The sample includes 75,000 to 80,000 clones, approximately 92% of them seen just once. The ends were cut back, 6 bases at V and 7 bases at J, with 16 bases in the middle. Germline CDR1 reads SGHTA; CDR2 reads FQGNSA. The CDR3 spans 15 residues. The sample in question was peripheral blood, obtained in the second trimester of pregnancy. The chain uses TRBV7-2 and TRBJ1-6, with D tentatively TRBD1 (5 bases). This clonotype was obtained from a female donor in good health, enrolled as a control in a pregnancy study. The CDR3 nucleotides are TGTGCCAGCAGACAGGACCCGGGGGAAAATTCACCCCTCCACTTT. It translates to CASRQDPGENSPLHF.